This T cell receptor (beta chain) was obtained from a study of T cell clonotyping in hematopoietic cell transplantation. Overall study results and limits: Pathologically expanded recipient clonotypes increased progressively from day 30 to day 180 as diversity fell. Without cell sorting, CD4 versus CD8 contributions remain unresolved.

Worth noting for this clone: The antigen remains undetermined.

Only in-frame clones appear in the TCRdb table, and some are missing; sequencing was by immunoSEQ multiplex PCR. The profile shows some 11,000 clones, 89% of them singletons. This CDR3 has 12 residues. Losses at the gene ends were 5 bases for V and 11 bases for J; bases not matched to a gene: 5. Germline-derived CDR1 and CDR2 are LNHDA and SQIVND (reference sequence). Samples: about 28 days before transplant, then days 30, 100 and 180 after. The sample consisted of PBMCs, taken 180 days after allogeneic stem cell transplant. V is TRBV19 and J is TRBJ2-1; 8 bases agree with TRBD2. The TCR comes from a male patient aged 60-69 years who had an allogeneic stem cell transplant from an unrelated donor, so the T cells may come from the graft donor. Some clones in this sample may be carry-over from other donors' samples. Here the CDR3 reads CASSGTSTKQFF. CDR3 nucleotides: TGTGCCAGTAGTGGGACTAGTACGAAGCAGTTCTTC.